These 7 T cell receptor beta chains were all obtained from the same sample, sequenced in a study of blood T cell repertoires in COVID-19. TCRdb's table, derived via immunoSEQ multiplex PCR, lists solely in-frame clones and lacks some. The sample carries around 200,000 clones, approximately 88% recorded once. The sequenced material came from PBMCs or T cells enriched from blood (not recorded which). These receptors all come from a woman in her twenties or thirties who had recovered from COVID-19.

The rearrangement links TRBV12-1 to TRBJ2-1; TRBD1, the table's D call, was not compared with the DNA. TRBV12-1 is assigned pseudogene status. This CDR3 has 15 residues. In DNA, the CDR3 is TGTGCCAGCAGCTTAGCAGGGGGCTCCTACAATGAGCAGTTCTTC. Amino acid sequence: CASSLAGGSYNEQFF.

J is TRBJ1-1 and V is TRBV24-1; 7 bases are shared with TRBD1. Germline values: CDR1 KGHDR, CDR2 SFDVKD. With 7 bases clipped from V and 6 bases from J, the junction kept 7 bases outside the gene matches. The CDR3 sequence is 13 residues long. Here the CDR3 DNA reads TGTGCCACCAGAGATGACAGGGTTGCTGAAGCTTTCTTT. Protein sequence: CATRDDRVAEAFF.

This chain joins TRBV15 and TRBJ1-5; the D gene is possibly TRBD1 (5 bases). The V end was cut by 0 bases, the J end by 3 bases, with 6 bases between. The CDR3 extends over 14 amino acids. Germline lookup yields CDR1 LNHNV and CDR2 YYDKDF (reference sequence). CDR3 protein: CATSRDRDNQPQHF. In DNA form, the CDR3 reads TGTGCCACCAGCAGAGACAGGGACAATCAGCCCCAGCATTTT. Looking up the rest from reference TRBV15 and TRBJ1-5 gives the full variable domain: DAMVIQNPRYQVTQFGKPVTLSCSQTLNHNVMYWYQQKSSQAPKLLFHYYDKDFNNEADTPDNFQSRRPNTSFCFLDIRSPGLGDTAMYLCATSRDRDNQPQHFGDGTRLSIL.

The V and J genes are TRBV25-1 and TRBJ1-2; D not certain. V was shortened by 6 bases and J by 2 bases, with 13 bases between the two germline ends. There are 14 residues in the CDR3. CDR1 and CDR2 from the germline V gene are MGHDK and SYGVNS. The CDR3 coding sequence is TGTGCCAGCAGCCCCGGGATGCTCAACTATGGCTACACCTTC. The encoded protein is CASSPGMLNYGYTF.

The chain uses TRBV4-1 and TRBJ2-3; perhaps TRBD2 as D (6 bases). The V end lost 1 base, the J end lost 4 bases, and 12 bases lay between the germline ends. The CDR3 is made up of 15 amino acids. Germline loops: CDR1 MGHRA, CDR2 YSYEKL. This chain's CDR3 is CASSQGVLAPDTQYF. DNA for the CDR3: TGCGCCAGCAGCCAAGGGGTACTAGCCCCAGATACGCAGTATTTT.

The J gene is TRBJ2-1, the V gene TRBV11-3, with D hard to call. Trimming took off 1 base at V and 6 bases at J, with 7 bases between the two ends. Germline CDR1 and CDR2: SGHNT and YENEEA. The CDR3 covers 13 residues. CDR3 bases: TGTGCCAGCAGCTTAGGACTTACCAATGAGCAGTTCTTC. Encoded protein: CASSLGLTNEQFF.

V usage is TRBV5-6 and J usage is TRBJ1-2, with 7 bases aligning to TRBD1. The CDR3 has 14 residues. The junction had 7 bases not matched to a gene; V was cut back by 4 bases and J by 4 bases. Germline V gene lookup returns CDR1 SGHDT and CDR2 YYEEEE. The CDR3, as DNA: TGTGCCAGCAGCGGGACCGGGACAGTCTATGGCTACACCTTC. Residues: CASSGTGTVYGYTF.